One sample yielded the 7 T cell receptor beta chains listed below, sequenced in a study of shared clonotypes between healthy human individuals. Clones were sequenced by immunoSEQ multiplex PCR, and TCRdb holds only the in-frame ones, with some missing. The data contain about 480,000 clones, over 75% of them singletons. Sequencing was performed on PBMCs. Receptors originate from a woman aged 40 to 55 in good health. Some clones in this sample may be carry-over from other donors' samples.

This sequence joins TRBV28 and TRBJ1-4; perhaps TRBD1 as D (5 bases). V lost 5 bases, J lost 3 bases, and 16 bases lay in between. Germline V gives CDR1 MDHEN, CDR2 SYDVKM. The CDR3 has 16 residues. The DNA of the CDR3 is TGTGCCAGCAGTCCTCCCCTGGGGGGTTCTAATGAAAAACTGTTTTTT. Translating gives CASSPPLGGSNEKLFF.

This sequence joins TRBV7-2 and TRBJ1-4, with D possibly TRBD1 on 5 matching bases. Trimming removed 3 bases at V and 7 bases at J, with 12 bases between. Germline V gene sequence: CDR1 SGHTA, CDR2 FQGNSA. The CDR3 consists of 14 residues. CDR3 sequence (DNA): TGTGCCAGCAGCTTTGCCCGGGGGAGTGAAAAACTGTTTTTT. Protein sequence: CASSFARGSEKLFF.

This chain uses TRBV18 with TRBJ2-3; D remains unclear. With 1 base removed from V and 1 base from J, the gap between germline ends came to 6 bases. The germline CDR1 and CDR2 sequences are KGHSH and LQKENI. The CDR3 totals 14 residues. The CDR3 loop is CASSPQLGTDTQYF. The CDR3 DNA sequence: TGTGCCAGCTCACCACAGCTTGGCACAGATACGCAGTATTTT.

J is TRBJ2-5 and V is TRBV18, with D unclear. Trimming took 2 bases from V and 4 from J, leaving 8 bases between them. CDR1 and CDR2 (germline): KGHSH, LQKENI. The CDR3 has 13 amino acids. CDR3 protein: CASSPGLRETQYF. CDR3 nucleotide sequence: TGTGCCAGCTCACCAGGTCTTAGAGAGACCCAGTACTTC.

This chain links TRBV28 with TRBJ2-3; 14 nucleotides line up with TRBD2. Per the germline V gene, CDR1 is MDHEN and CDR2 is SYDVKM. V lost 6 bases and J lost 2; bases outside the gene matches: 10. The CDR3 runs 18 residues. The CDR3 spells CASSPIGTSGSHTDTQYF. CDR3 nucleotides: TGTGCCAGCAGCCCGATTGGGACTAGCGGGAGCCACACAGATACGCAGTATTTT.

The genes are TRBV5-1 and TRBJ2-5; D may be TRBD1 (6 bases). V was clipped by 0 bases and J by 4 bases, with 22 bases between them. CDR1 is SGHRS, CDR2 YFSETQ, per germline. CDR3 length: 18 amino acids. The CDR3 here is CASSLGGLGDLGGETQYF. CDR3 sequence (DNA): TGCGCCAGCAGCTTGGGGGGGCTAGGCGATTTGGGCGGAGAGACCCAGTACTTC.

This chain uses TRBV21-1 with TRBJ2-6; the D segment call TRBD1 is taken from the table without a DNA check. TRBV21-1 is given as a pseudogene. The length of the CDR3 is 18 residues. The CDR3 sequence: CASSKGSQGGSGANVLTF. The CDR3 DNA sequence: TGTGCCAGCAGCAAAGGAAGTCAGGGGGGCTCTGGGGCCAACGTCCTGACTTTC.